The T cell receptor beta chain described here comes from a study of response to subunit inactivated influenza vaccine. CDR3 length equals 17 residues. The germline gives CDR1 DFQATT, CDR2 SNEGSKA (reference sequence). V lost 1 base and J lost 2; bases outside the gene matches: 7. This clonotype has ten or more counts. Its target is unknown. MiXCR, applied by TCRdb to the RT-PCR reads, yields one record per CDR3 protein. The repertoire holds more than 400,000 distinct CDR3 sequences, with 7.2% as singletons. Findings and limits, study-wide: Authors suggested seasonal influenza vaccinations each recruit few new T cells.

This sequence was found in a man in his fifties or sixties who received an inactivated influenza vaccine. The material was PBMCs from blood, obtained less than 30 months after vaccination. J is TRBJ2-3 and V is TRBV20-1; the match to TRBD2 covers 12 bases. The CDR3 region is CSARGPSGRANTDTQYF. The CDR3 DNA follows: TGCAGTGCTAGAGGGCCTAGCGGGAGGGCAAACACAGATACGCAGTATTTT.